The T cell receptor beta chain under discussion was sequenced for a study of blood T cell repertoires in COVID-19. Study-level background: Samples taken during acute and convalescent COVID-19 were collected in the United States, Italy and Spain. The analysed material was cDNA or gDNA that came from T cells, B-cell-depleted T cells, or PBMCs.

Trimming shortened V by 2 bases and J by 4 bases, and 9 bases separated the two germline ends. CDR3 length equals 14 residues. CDR1 and CDR2 (germline): SSHAT, FNYEAQ (reference sequence). Original data processing: The assay estimated nucleated cells by amplifying reference gene primers. Clones were sequenced by immunoSEQ multiplex PCR, and TCRdb holds only the in-frame ones, with some missing. V and J calls and clone size are copied from that table; D and trimming were computed from the DNA. The table shows 200,000 to 300,000 clones, with approximately 86% occurring only once. This clone was found a few times.

The source material was peripheral blood. This TCR was sampled from a woman younger than 45 who had recovered from COVID-19. The chain is built from TRBV7-7 and TRBJ2-1; a weak D match, TRBD2 (5 bases). The CDR3 loop reads CASSLSSGYNEQFF. The CDR3 DNA reads TGTGCCAGCAGCTTATCTTCGGGGTACAATGAGCAGTTCTTC.